This TCR delta chain is drawn from a study of gammadelta T cells in human blood (dated by TCRdb to the early 2020s). The method behind the library was RT-PCR. Sequencer: Illumina MiSeq. Clone calls in TCRdb were regenerated from the public reads with CATT, after which identical DNA sequences shared one row. The sample data list around 700 delta-chain clones, and roughly 22% of these were observed just once. The ten largest clones add up to around a fifth of the sample. Turning to this clone: Its target antigen remains unknown. The sample holds no much larger clone one base away, and base qualities are not on file.

Overall results and qualifications from the work: According to the study, polyclonal expansion of innate gamma-delta T cells immediately after birth appeared to be driven by microbial exposure.

From a lookup of the germline V gene, CDR1 and CDR2 are GEAIGNYY and EKD. The cysteine opens and the phenylalanine closes a CDR3 of 19 amino acids. Of all the DNA, just the CDR3 is kept, 57 bases in frame from base 1. V ends up 3 bases short and J 0 bases short, with an unmatched junction base count of 8. Material: Vgamma9Vdelta2 gamma-delta T cells from fetal blood. The TCR originated in a human fetus. The sequence links TRDV2 to TRDJ3; TRDD3 lines up with 9 middle nucleotides. TCRdb does not report a J gene; here it was assigned by matching the DNA to germline references. The CDR3 corresponds to CACDLLGDLSSWDTRQMFF. The nucleotide sequence reads as follows: TGTGCCTGTGACCTACTGGGGGACCTAAGCTCCTGGGACACCCGACAGATGTTTTTC.